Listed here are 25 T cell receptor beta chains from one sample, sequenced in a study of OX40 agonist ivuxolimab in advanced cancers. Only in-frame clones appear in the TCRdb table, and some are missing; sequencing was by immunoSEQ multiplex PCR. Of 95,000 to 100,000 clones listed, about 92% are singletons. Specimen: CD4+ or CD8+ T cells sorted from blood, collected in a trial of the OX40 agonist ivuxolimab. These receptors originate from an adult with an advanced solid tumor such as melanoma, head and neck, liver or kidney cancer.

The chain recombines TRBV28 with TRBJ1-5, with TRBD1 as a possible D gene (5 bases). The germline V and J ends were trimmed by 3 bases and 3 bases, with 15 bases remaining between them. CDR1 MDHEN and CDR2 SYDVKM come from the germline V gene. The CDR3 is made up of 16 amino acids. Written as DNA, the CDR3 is TGTGCCAGCAGTTTCTCCCCCGACAGTTACAATCAGCCCCAGCATTTT. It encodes CASSFSPDSYNQPQHF.

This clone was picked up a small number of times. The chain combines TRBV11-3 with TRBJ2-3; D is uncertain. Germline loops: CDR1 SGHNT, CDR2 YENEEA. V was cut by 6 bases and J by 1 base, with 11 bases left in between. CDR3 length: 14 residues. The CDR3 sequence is CASSRRSRTDTQYF. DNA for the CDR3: TGTGCCAGCAGTCGGCGGTCCCGCACAGATACGCAGTATTTT.

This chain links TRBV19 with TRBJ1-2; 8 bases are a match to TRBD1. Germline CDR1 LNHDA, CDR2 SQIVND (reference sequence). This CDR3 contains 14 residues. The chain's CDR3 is CALSWGQADYGYTF. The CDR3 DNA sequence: TGTGCTTTGTCCTGGGGACAGGCTGACTATGGCTACACCTTC. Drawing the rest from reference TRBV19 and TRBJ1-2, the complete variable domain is DGGITQSPKYLFRKEGQNVTLSCEQNLNHDAMYWYRQDPGQGLRLIYYSQIVNDFQKGDIAEGYSVSREKKESFPLTVTSAQKNPTAFYLCALSWGQADYGYTFGSGTRLTVV.

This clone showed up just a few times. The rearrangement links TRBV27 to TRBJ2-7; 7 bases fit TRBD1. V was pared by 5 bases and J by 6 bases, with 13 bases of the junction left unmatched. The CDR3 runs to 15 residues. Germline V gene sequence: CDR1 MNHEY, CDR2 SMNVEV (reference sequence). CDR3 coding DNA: TGTGCCAGCAGTGCCCAAACAGGGGCCTGGGGCGAGCAGTACTTC. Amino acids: CASSAQTGAWGEQYF.

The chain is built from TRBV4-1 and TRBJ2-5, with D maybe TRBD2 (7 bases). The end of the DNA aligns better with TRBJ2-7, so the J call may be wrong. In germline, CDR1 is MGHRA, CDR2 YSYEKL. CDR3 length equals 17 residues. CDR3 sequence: CASSQLMGAGVSHEQYF. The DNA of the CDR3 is TGCGCCAGCAGCCAATTAATGGGGGCGGGAGTTTCCCACGAGCAGTACTTC.

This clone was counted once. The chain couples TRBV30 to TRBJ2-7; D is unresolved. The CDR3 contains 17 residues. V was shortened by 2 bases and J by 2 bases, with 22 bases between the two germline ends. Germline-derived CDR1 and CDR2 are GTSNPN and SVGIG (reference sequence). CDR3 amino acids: CAWSSGMFRRGAYEQYF. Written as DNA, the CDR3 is TGTGCCTGGAGTTCCGGCATGTTTCGGCGTGGAGCCTACGAGCAGTACTTC.

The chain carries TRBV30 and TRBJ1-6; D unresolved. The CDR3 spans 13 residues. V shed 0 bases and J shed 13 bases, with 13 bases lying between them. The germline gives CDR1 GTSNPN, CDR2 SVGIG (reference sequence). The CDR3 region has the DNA TGTGCCTGGAGTGTAGACACCGTGACGCCCCTCCACTTT. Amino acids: CAWSVDTVTPLHF.

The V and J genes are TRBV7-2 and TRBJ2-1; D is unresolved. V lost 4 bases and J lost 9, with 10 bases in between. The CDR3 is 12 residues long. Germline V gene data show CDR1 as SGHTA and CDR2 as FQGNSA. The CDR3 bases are TGTGCCAGCAGCTCCCTTTTGGGTGAGCAGTTCTTC. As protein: CASSSLLGEQFF.

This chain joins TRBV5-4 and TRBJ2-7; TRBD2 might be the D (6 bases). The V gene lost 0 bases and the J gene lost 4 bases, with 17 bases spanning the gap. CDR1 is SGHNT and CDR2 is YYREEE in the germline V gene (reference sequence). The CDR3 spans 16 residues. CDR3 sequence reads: CASSLAGTGARYEQYF. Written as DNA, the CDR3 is TGTGCCAGCAGCTTGGCCGGTACGGGAGCAAGGTACGAGCAGTACTTC.

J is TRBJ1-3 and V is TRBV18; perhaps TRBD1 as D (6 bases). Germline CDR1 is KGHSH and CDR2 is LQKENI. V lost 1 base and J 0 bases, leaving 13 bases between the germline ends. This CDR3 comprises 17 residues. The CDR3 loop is CASSPRTVEDSGNTIYF. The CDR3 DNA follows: TGTGCCAGCTCACCACGGACAGTAGAGGACTCTGGAAACACCATATATTTT.

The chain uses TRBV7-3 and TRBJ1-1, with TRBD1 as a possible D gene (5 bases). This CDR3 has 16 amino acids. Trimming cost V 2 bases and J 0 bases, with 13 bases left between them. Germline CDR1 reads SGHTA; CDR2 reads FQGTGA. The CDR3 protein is CASSLGGTGLNTEAFF. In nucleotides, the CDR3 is TGTGCCAGCAGCTTAGGAGGGACGGGTCTGAACACTGAAGCTTTCTTT.

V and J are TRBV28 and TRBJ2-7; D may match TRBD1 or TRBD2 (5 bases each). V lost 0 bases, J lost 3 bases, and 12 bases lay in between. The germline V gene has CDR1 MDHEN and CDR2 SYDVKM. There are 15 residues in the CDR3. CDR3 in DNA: TGTGCCAGCAGTTTATGGGGACGGTTCTACTACGAGCAGTACTTC. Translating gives CASSLWGRFYYEQYF.

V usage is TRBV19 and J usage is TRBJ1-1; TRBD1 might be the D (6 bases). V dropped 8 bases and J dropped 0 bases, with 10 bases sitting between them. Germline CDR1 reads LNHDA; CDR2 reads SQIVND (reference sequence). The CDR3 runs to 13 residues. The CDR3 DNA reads TGTGCCAGTGGTGGGGGGCTGAACACTGAAGCTTTCTTT. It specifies CASGGGLNTEAFF. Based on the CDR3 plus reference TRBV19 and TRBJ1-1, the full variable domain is DGGITQSPKYLFRKEGQNVTLSCEQNLNHDAMYWYRQDPGQGLRLIYYSQIVNDFQKGDIAEGYSVSREKKESFPLTVTSAQKNPTAFYLCASGGGLNTEAFFGQGTRLTVV.

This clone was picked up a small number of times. The CDR3 loop is CASSLDQRSNQPQHF. CDR3 nucleotides: TGTGCCAGCAGTTTAGACCAGCGTAGCAATCAGCCCCAGCATTTT. The chain has TRBV28 and TRBJ1-5, with D unclear. Germline CDR1 is MDHEN and CDR2 is SYDVKM. The CDR3 has 15 residues. V was trimmed by 2 bases and J by 0 bases, leaving 8 bases between them.

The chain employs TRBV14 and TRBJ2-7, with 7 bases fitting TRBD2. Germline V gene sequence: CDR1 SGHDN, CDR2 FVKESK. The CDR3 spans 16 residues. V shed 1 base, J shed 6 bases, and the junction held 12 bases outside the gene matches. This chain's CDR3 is CASSQVYPGLRAEQYF. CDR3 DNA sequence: TGTGCCAGCAGCCAAGTGTATCCGGGACTACGGGCCGAGCAGTACTTC.

The CDR3 is CASSSLTSGGYEQYF. The CDR3 DNA sequence: TGTGCCAGCAGCTCGCTGACTAGCGGGGGTTACGAGCAGTACTTC. The chain links TRBV5-6 to TRBJ2-7; 12 nucleotides match TRBD2. V lost 3 bases and J lost 4; bases outside the gene matches: 5. The CDR3 totals 15 residues. Germline CDR1 is SGHDT and CDR2 is YYEEEE.

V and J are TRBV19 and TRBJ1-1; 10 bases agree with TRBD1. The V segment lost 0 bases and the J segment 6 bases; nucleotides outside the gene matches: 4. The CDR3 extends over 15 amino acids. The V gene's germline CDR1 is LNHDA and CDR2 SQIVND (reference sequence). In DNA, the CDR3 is TGTGCCAGTAGTATAGAGGACAGGGGGTTTTCTGAAGCTTTCTTT. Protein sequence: CASSIEDRGFSEAFF.

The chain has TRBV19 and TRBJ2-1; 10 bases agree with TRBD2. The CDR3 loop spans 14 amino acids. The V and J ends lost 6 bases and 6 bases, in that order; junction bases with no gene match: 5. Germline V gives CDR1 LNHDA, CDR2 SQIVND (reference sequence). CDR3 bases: TGTGCCAGTAGGGGGCGACTAGCGGGCAATGAGCAGTTCTTC. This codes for CASRGRLAGNEQFF. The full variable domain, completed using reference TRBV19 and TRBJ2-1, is DGGITQSPKYLFRKEGQNVTLSCEQNLNHDAMYWYRQDPGQGLRLIYYSQIVNDFQKGDIAEGYSVSREKKESFPLTVTSAQKNPTAFYLCASRGRLAGNEQFFGPGTRLTVL.

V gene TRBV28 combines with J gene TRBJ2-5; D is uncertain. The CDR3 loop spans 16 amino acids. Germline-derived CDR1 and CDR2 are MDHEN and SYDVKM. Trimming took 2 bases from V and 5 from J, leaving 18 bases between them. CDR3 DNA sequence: TGTGCCAGCAGTTTAGTCATAGTAGGAATGCTTGAGACCCAGTACTTC. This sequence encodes CASSLVIVGMLETQYF.

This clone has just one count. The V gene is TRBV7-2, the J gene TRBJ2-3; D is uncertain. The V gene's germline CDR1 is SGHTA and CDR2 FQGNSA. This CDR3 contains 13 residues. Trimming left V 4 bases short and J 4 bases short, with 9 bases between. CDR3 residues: CASSSVWADTQYF. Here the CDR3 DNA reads TGTGCCAGCAGCTCCGTCTGGGCAGATACGCAGTATTTT. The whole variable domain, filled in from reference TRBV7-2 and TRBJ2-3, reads GAGVSQSPSNKVTEKGKDVELRCDPISGHTALYWYRQSLGQGLEFLIYFQGNSAPDKSGLPSDRFSAERTGGSVSTLTIQRTQQEDSAVYLCASSSVWADTQYFGPGTRLTVL.

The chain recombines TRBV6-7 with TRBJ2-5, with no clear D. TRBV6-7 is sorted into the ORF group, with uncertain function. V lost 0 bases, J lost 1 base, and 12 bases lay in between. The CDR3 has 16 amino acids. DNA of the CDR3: TGTGCCAGCAGTTACTCTGGTAGGCGCTCCCAAGAGACCCAGTACTTC. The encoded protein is CASSYSGRRSQETQYF.

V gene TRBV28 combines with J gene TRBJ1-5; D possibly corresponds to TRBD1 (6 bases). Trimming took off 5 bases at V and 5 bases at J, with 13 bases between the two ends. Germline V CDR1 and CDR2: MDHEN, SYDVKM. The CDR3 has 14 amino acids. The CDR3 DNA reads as TGTGCCAGCAGTCCCGGACAGAGCCATCAGCCCCAGCATTTT. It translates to CASSPGQSHQPQHF.

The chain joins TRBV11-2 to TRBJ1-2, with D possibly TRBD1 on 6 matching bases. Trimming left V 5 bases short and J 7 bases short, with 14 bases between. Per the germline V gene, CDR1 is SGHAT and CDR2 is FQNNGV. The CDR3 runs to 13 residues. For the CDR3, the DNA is TGTGCCAGCAGCCAACTCACAGGGTTTGGCTACACCTTC. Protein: CASSQLTGFGYTF.

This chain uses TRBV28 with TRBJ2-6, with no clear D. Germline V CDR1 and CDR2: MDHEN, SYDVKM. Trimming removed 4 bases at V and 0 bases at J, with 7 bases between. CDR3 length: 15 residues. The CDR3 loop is CASSSPDSGANVLTF. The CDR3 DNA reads TGTGCCAGCAGTTCCCCTGACTCTGGGGCCAACGTCCTGACTTTC.

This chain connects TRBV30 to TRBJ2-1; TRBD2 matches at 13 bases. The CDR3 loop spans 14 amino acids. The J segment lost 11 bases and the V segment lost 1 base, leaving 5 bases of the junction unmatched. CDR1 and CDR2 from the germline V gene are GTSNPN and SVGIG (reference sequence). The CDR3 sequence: CAWSAGLAGSKQFF. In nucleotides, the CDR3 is TGTGCCTGGAGTGCGGGACTAGCGGGAAGTAAGCAGTTCTTC.